The rows below give T cell receptor beta chains drawn from one sample of a study of cytomegalovirus exposure and HLA in healthy donors. Only in-frame clones appear in the TCRdb table, and some are missing; sequencing was by immunoSEQ multiplex PCR. There are some 150,000 clones in the sample; roughly 78% occur only once, and 2% to 2.5% lies in the top ten. Sample: PBMCs. These receptors were taken from a man younger than 40 in good health and CMV-seronegative. The CDR3 runs from the conserved cysteine through the conserved F or W. The D gene is left open where the match is weak. Part of the rows lack a size; the others show once, few, many or a class for expanded clones.

-	TRBV10-3	TRBJ2-7	-	TGTGCCATCACAGGGTCCCTCTCCTACGAGCAGTACTTC	CAITGSLSYEQYF
-	TRBV28	TRBJ1-2	-	TGTGCCAGCATGAGATCCTATGGCTACACCTTC	CASMRSYGYTF
-	TRBV4-1	TRBJ1-3	-	TGCGCCAGCAGCCAAGACTCTTCGGACATCTCTGGAAACACCATATATTTT	CASSQDSSDISGNTIYF
-	TRBV6-5	TRBJ2-7	TRBD1	TGTGCCAGCAGTTCCCCGACAGGGGCCCACGAGCAGTACTTC	CASSSPTGAHEQYF
-	TRBV2	TRBJ2-2	TRBD2	TGTGCCAGCAGTTCACGACTAGCGGGGACGGGCACCGGGGAGCTGTTTTTT	CASSSRLAGTGTGELFF
once	TRBV27	TRBJ2-3	TRBD2	TGTGCCAGCAGGGGGATAGCGGGGGCGGTAACAGATACGCAGTATTTT	CASRGIAGAVTDTQYF
-	TRBV5-6	TRBJ1-6	-	TGTGCCAGCAGCTTGGTTGCCAGAACATATAATTCACCCCTCCACTTT	CASSLVARTYNSPLHF
-	TRBV6-6	TRBJ2-7	-	TGTGCCAGCAGCCTTCCAAGGGACTCCTCCTACGAGCAGTACTTC	CASSLPRDSSYEQYF
-	TRBV4-1	TRBJ1-4	TRBD1	TGCGCCAGCAGCCAAAGGGACAGAGATGAAAAACTGTTTTTT	CASSQRDRDEKLFF
-	TRBV6-5	TRBJ1-2	TRBD1	TGTGCCAGCAGTGCCGGGACAGGGGGCTATGGCTACACCTTC	CASSAGTGGYGYTF
few	TRBV28	TRBJ2-7	-	TGTGCCAGCGGAGAATTAGGGGCTGGCGAGCAGTACTTC	CASGELGAGEQYF
few	TRBV2	TRBJ1-4	-	TGTGCCAGCAGTGATATAACGGGGAATGAAAAACTGTTTTTT	CASSDITGNEKLFF
-	TRBV6-1	TRBJ1-1	-	TGTGCCAGCAGTGAAAGGGGGAACACTGAAGCTTTCTTT	CASSERGNTEAFF
-	TRBV5-1	TRBJ2-5	-	TGCGCCAGCAGCCGGGCGGAGGGAGGAGGGACCCAGTACTTC	CASSRAEGGGTQYF
-	TRBV6-5	TRBJ2-3	-	TGTGCCAGCAGTTACGTTACGGGACTCCCGAGAGATACGCAGTATTTT	CASSYVTGLPRDTQYF
many	TRBV4-1	TRBJ2-3	TRBD2	TGCGCCAGCAGCCAGACGCTAGCGGGAGGGTCCATTGATACGCAGTATTTT	CASSQTLAGGSIDTQYF
once	TRBV2	TRBJ2-7	TRBD1	TGTGCCAGCAGTCAGACTGCACCGGGACAGGGATTACGCGAGCAGTACTTC	CASSQTAPGQGLREQYF
-	TRBV7-8	TRBJ2-5	TRBD1	TGTGCCAGCAGCTTAGCCGGACAGGGGCGGGGAGAGACCCAGTACTTC	CASSLAGQGRGETQYF
-	TRBV28	TRBJ2-2	-	TGTGCCAGCAGTTCTCCTGACGGGACCGGGGAGCTGTTTTTT	CASSSPDGTGELFF
few	TRBV6-5	TRBJ1-4	-	TGTGCCAGCAGTTACTCGGGCCAGGGTTATGAAAAACTGTTTTTT	CASSYSGQGYEKLFF
-	TRBV14	TRBJ2-7	TRBD1	TGTGCCAGCAGCCCTCGGACAGGGAAGGGCGAGCAGTACTTC	CASSPRTGKGEQYF
-	TRBV11-1	TRBJ2-7	TRBD1	TGTGCCAGCAGCTCAGGAGCCGGGGACAGCACCTACGAGCAGTACTTC	CASSSGAGDSTYEQYF
-	TRBV28	TRBJ2-5	TRBD2	TGTGCCAGCAGTTTATCCCGGGGGGGCGCGGAGACCCAGTACTTC	CASSLSRGGAETQYF
once	TRBV5-1	TRBJ1-1	TRBD1	TGCGCCAGCAGCCCCGGCCGGATGATGATGGGCTCCGGGACAGGGGATGGGTGGGACACTGAAGCTTTCTTT	CASSPGRMMMGSGTGDGWDTEAFF
-	TRBV6-5	TRBJ1-2	-	TGTGCCAGCAGTTACTCGCGGGGGGCTTTTGGCTACCCCTTC	CASSYSRGAFGYPF
-	TRBV5-1	TRBJ2-3	TRBD1	TGCGCCAGCAGCTTGGGGGGGACAGGGGGTCCAGATACGCAGTATTTT	CASSLGGTGGPDTQYF
-	TRBV7-8	TRBJ1-2	TRBD1	TGTGCCAGCAGCCCCCGGGACAGCCGGGGGTATGGCTACACCTTC	CASSPRDSRGYGYTF
-	TRBV9	TRBJ1-5	-	TGTGCCAGCAGCGAACAGGGTCGCAATCAGCCCCAGCATTTT	CASSEQGRNQPQHF
-	TRBV5-1	TRBJ1-1	-	TGCGCCAGCAGCACCGGGCCGGACAGACGAAGTACTAATACTGAAGCTTTCTTT	CASSTGPDRRSTNTEAFF
-	TRBV5-4	TRBJ2-5	-	TGTGCCAGCAGCTTGGGCCCCTCAACTGAGGAGACCCAGTACTTC	CASSLGPSTEETQYF
few	TRBV5-1	TRBJ2-2	TRBD2	TGCGCCAGCAGCTTGCTTACTAGCGGGAGTGCCGGGGAGCTGTTTTTT	CASSLLTSGSAGELFF
-	TRBV4-1	TRBJ2-5	-	TGCGCCAGCAGCCAGGGACTTATGGAGGAGACCCAGTACTTC	CASSQGLMEETQYF
-	TRBV9	TRBJ2-7	-	TGTGCCAGCAGCGTCACCGCTGAGAGGGAGCAGTACTTC	CASSVTAEREQYF
once	TRBV10-3	TRBJ1-5	-	TGTGCCATCAGTGAGCCTAATACAGGTCAGCCCCAGCATTTT	CAISEPNTGQPQHF
-	TRBV5-1	TRBJ1-1	TRBD1	TGCGCCAGCAGCATTCAGACAGGGTCGGATACTGAAGCTTTCTTT	CASSIQTGSDTEAFF
-	TRBV10-3	TRBJ2-1	-	TGTGCCATCAGTGAGGCCTCGAGCCTCGACAATGAGCAGTTCTTC	CAISEASSLDNEQFF
-	TRBV6-1	TRBJ2-3	TRBD1	TGTGCCAGCAGTGGGTCCGACAGGGGCCAAGGATTGTATACGCAGTATTTT	CASSGSDRGQGLYTQYF
-	TRBV19	TRBJ1-5	TRBD1	TGTGCCAGTAGCACGACAGGGGGCAATCAGCCCCAGCATTTT	CASSTTGGNQPQHF
-	TRBV6-5	TRBJ2-5	TRBD1	TGTGCCAGCAGTTTATTCGCCGGGACAGAAAAAGAGACCCAGTACTTC	CASSLFAGTEKETQYF
-	TRBV28	TRBJ2-3	-	TGTGCCAGCAGTTTTACAGGAGCTAGCACAGATACGCAGTATTTT	CASSFTGASTDTQYF
-	TRBV7-9	TRBJ2-5	-	TGTGCCAGCACCTCTCCATCTACTGGCCAAGAGACCCAGTACTTC	CASTSPSTGQETQYF
once	TRBV5-1	TRBJ2-7	TRBD2	TGCGCCAGCAGCACCGGAGCTCTAGCGGGGATCTCCTACGAGCAGTACTTC	CASSTGALAGISYEQYF
-	TRBV5-1	TRBJ2-7	-	TGCGCCAGCAGCTTCGGGAGCGGAACTATGCCCCACGAGCAGTACTTC	CASSFGSGTMPHEQYF
-	TRBV4-1	TRBJ2-7	-	TGCGCCAGCAGCCAAGAGAGCTGGTACGAGCAGTACTTC	CASSQESWYEQYF
-	TRBV7-9	TRBJ1-2	-	TGTGCCAGCAGCTTCCTCCCAACAGCTAACTATGGCTACACCTTC	CASSFLPTANYGYTF
-	TRBV7-6	TRBJ2-5	-	TGTGCCAGCAGCTTCGGGGGTGAACAAGAGACCCAGTACTTC	CASSFGGEQETQYF
few	TRBV5-1	TRBJ1-5	-	TGCGCCAGCAGCTCCGACGGGAGATTGGAACCCCAGCATTTT	CASSSDGRLEPQHF
-	TRBV9	TRBJ1-2	-	TGTGCCAGCAGCGTAGCTTCGACAGCCGCTAACTATGGCTACACCTTC	CASSVASTAANYGYTF
-	TRBV4-1	TRBJ2-1	TRBD2	TGCGCCAGCAGCCATTTCGGACTAGCGGGGAGGGATGAGCAGTTCTTC	CASSHFGLAGRDEQFF
-	TRBV27	TRBJ1-6	TRBD1	TGTGCCAGCAGTCTTCGACAGGGAGTTGGTTCACCCCTCCACTTT	CASSLRQGVGSPLHF
-	TRBV6-6	TRBJ1-2	-	TGTGCCAGCAGCATAGATGACAAGAACTATGGCTACACCTTC	CASSIDDKNYGYTF
-	TRBV2	TRBJ2-7	-	TGTGCCAGCAGGCCGGGATCGAGCTCCTACGAGCAGTACTTC	CASRPGSSSYEQYF
few	TRBV7-2	TRBJ2-3	TRBD2	TGTGCCAGCAGCTCCCCGGGGGGTAGCGGGGCCACAGATACGCAGTATTTT	CASSSPGGSGATDTQYF
-	TRBV10-1	TRBJ2-7	TRBD1	TGCGCCAGCAGCCGACAGGGCGCCTACGAGCAGTACTTC	CASSRQGAYEQYF